What follows are 12 T cell receptor beta chains derived from one specimen sequenced in a study of T-cell reconstitution after alpha-beta-depleted transplantation in children. During its preparation, the TCRbeta library received unique molecular identifiers. One entry per CDR3 protein results from TCRdb running MiXCR on the PCR reads. The table includes some 640,000 distinct CDR3 sequences, 16% detected once. This specimen was PBMCs from the stem cell graft donor, taken from the stem cell graft. These receptors all stem from a human donor who donated a stem cell graft to a child with acute myeloid leukemia.

The chain combines TRBV7-9 with TRBJ2-4, with D possibly TRBD2 on 5 matching bases. The CDR3 covers 13 residues. The ends were cut back, 0 bases at V and 8 bases at J, with 8 bases in the middle. The germline gives CDR1 SEHNR, CDR2 FQNEAQ (reference sequence). CDR3 amino acids: CASSLALEDIQYF. The CDR3, as DNA: TGTGCCAGCAGCTTAGCGCTGGAGGACATTCAGTACTTC.

A few counts support this clonotype. The chain is built from TRBV5-1 and TRBJ2-3, with D tentatively TRBD1 or TRBD2 (5 bases each). Per germline, CDR1 SGHRS and CDR2 YFSETQ. Deletions cut 4 bases from V and 7 bases from J, with 13 bases between. This CDR3 is 13 amino acids long. The CDR3 DNA follows: TGCGCCAGCAGCGACTCCGGGACCAATACGCAGTATTTT. It is translated as CASSDSGTNTQYF.

The V and J genes are TRBV4-2 and TRBJ2-5; 11 nucleotides line up with TRBD1. CDR1 and CDR2 (germline): LGHNA, YNFKEQ. The CDR3 totals 16 residues. J was trimmed by 4 bases and V by 4 bases; bases with no gene match: 8. Here the CDR3 reads CASSPQAGQGGETQYF. CDR3 nucleotides: TGTGCCAGCAGCCCGCAGGCGGGACAGGGGGGAGAGACCCAGTACTTC.

The J gene is TRBJ1-2, the V gene TRBV29-1; no clear D gene. The CDR3 spans 16 residues. Germline V gene lookup returns CDR1 SQVTM and CDR2 ANQGSEA. V was clipped by 2 bases and J by 0 bases, with 16 bases between them. CDR3 residues: CSVENKGKGTNYGYTF. CDR3 coding DNA: TGCAGCGTTGAAAACAAGGGTAAAGGGACTAACTATGGCTACACCTTC.

This clonotype was counted ten times or more. The chain couples TRBV15 to TRBJ1-1; D remains unclear. Germline loops: CDR1 LNHNV, CDR2 YYDKDF (reference sequence). Deletions cut 1 base from V and 8 bases from J, with 14 bases between. This CDR3 comprises 14 residues. The CDR3 loop reads CATSRGTPGTEAFF. The CDR3 DNA reads as TGTGCCACCAGCAGAGGTACTCCAGGCACCGAAGCTTTCTTT.

With respect to this clonotype: One base away lies a much larger clone, so this may be a sequencing read error. The V and J genes are TRBV20-1 and TRBJ2-5; D gene uncertain. Germline-derived CDR1 and CDR2 are DFQATT and SNEGSKA (reference sequence). V was cut by 5 bases and J by 4 bases, with 14 bases left in between. The CDR3 is 13 residues long. As DNA, the CDR3 is TGCAGTGCTCGAAGTACTAACGCAGAGACCCAGTACTTC. Protein sequence: CSARSTNAETQYF.

Comment on this clonotype: A much larger clone differs by one base, so this may be a read error. The V and J genes are TRBV20-1 and TRBJ2-4; D may match TRBD1 or TRBD2 (5 bases each). CDR3 size: 14 residues. Trimming left V 6 bases short and J 9 bases short, with 21 bases between. The germline gives CDR1 DFQATT, CDR2 SNEGSKA (reference sequence). The CDR3 nucleotides are TGCAGTGCCGATACCGGGACGGACAATGGCATTCAGTACTTC. It yields the protein CSADTGTDNGIQYF.

This clonotype was found many times. The V call is TRBV5-1, the J call TRBJ2-7; 7 bases agree with TRBD2. The CDR3 sequence is 14 residues long. Trimming removed 4 bases from V and 6 bases from J; junction bases left unmatched: 10. The V gene's germline CDR1 is SGHRS and CDR2 YFSETQ. Here the CDR3 DNA reads TGCGCCAGCAGCCGCCGAGGGGAGGGCCGCGAGCAGTACTTC. This gives the protein CASSRRGEGREQYF. The whole variable domain, remainder taken from reference TRBV5-1 and TRBJ2-7, is KAGVTQTPRYLIKTRGQQVTLSCSPISGHRSVSWYQQTPGQGLQFLFEYFSETQRNKGNFPGRFSGRQFSNSRSEMNVSTLELGDSALYLCASSRRGEGREQYFGPGTRLTVT.

This clonotype was recorded many times. The rearrangement uses TRBV29-1 and TRBJ1-5; unclear D gene. Deletions cut 5 bases from V and 4 bases from J, with 12 bases between. Germline-derived CDR1 and CDR2 are SQVTM and ANQGSEA. This CDR3 has 13 residues. The CDR3 reads CSVRWAENQPQHF. CDR3 DNA sequence: TGCAGCGTTAGATGGGCAGAGAATCAGCCCCAGCATTTT.

This clonotype was seen repeatedly, ten times or more. The rearrangement joins TRBV12-3 or TRBV12-4 to TRBJ2-2; 8 nucleotides line up with TRBD1. This CDR3 is 13 amino acids long. Trimming at V came to 6 bases and at J to 7 bases, leaving 4 bases not matched to a gene. The DNA for the CDR3 is TGTGCCAGCAGCTGGACAGGGAGCGGGGAGCTGTTTTTT. Its protein product is CASSWTGSGELFF.

This chain uses TRBV24-1 with TRBJ1-6; 8 nucleotides agree with TRBD1. The germline V gene encodes CDR1 KGHDR and CDR2 SFDVKD. The CDR3 sequence is 18 residues long. V dropped 0 bases and J dropped 4; count of bases not matched to a gene: 7. CDR3 coding DNA: TGTGCCACCAGTGATTTGCCGGCGGGGGACAGGTATAATTCACCCCTCCACTTT. Its protein product is CATSDLPAGDRYNSPLHF.

V and J are TRBV9 and TRBJ2-3; maybe TRBD2 (7 bases). The CDR3 is 19 residues long. V lost 0 bases and J lost 5, with 25 bases in between. Germline-derived CDR1 and CDR2 are SGDLS and YYNGEE. The CDR3 region is CASSVGPAFGGGLEDTQYF. The CDR3 DNA follows: TGTGCCAGCAGCGTAGGGCCTGCCTTTGGGGGGGGGCTGGAAGATACGCAGTATTTT.